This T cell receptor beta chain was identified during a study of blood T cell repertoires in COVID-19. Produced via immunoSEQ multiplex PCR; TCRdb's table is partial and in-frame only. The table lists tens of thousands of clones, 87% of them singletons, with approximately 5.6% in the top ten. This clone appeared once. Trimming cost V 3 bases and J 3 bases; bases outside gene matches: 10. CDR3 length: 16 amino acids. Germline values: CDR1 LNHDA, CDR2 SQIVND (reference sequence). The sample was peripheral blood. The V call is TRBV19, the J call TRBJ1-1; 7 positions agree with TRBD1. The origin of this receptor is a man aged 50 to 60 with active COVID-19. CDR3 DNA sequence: TGTGCCAGTAGTATTTTAGCGGGACAGAGGGACACTGAAGCTTTCTTT. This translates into CASSILAGQRDTEAFF.